Each of the 19 T cell receptor beta chains below was sequenced from the same sample in a study of cytomegalovirus exposure and HLA in healthy donors. The PCR had 60 Vbeta and 13 Jbeta primers. The repertoire was sequenced with immunoSEQ multiplex PCR; TCRdb's copy has only in-frame clones and lacks some. This table has roughly 120,000 clones, under 80% appearing once. Material: PBMCs. The receptors derive from a woman aged 55-75 years in good health and CMV-seropositive.

V usage is TRBV5-4 and J usage is TRBJ2-1; 12 nucleotides agree with TRBD2. CDR1 SGHNT and CDR2 YYREEE come from the germline V gene (reference sequence). Trimming removed 8 bases from V and 7 bases from J; junction bases left unmatched: 4. The CDR3 sequence is 13 residues long. CDR3 region: CASGLAGGNEQFF. The CDR3 DNA reads TGTGCCAGTGGGCTAGCGGGAGGGAATGAGCAGTTCTTC.

In its sample, this clone was seen once. Sequence at one end of the junction differs from germline and may be a read error. This chain links TRBV7-9 with TRBJ1-2; 9 bases line up with TRBD1. The germline V gene has CDR1 SEHNR and CDR2 FQNEAQ (reference sequence). The CDR3 sequence is 15 residues long. CDR3 protein: CSSQLETGGNHGYTF. The DNA of the CDR3 is TGTTCCAGCCAGTTAGAAACAGGGGGCAATCATGGCTACACCTTC.

This clone was picked up one time. CDR3 sequence: CASSFSQGADEQYF. For the CDR3, the DNA is TGTGCCAGCAGCTTCTCTCAGGGGGCTGACGAGCAGTACTTC. The rearrangement links TRBV13 to TRBJ2-7; TRBD1 agrees at 8 bases. Germline V gene lookup returns CDR1 PRHDT and CDR2 FYEKMQ (reference sequence). Trimming cost V 3 bases and J 5 bases; bases outside gene matches: 6. The CDR3 extends over 14 amino acids.

The chain is built from TRBV5-4 and TRBJ2-3; 7 positions agree with TRBD2. CDR3 length equals 16 residues. In germline, CDR1 is SGHNT, CDR2 YYREEE (reference sequence). With V trimmed by 4 bases and J by 3 bases, 11 bases remained unmatched. The CDR3 sequence is CASSIRLAGGTDTQYF. The CDR3, as DNA: TGTGCCAGCAGCATTAGACTAGCTGGTGGAACAGATACGCAGTATTTT.

V usage is TRBV5-5 and J usage is TRBJ2-2; D unresolved. V lost 4 bases and J 0 bases, leaving 7 bases between the germline ends. This CDR3 has 14 amino acids. Germline V gene lookup returns CDR1 SGHKS and CDR2 YYEKEE (reference sequence). The CDR3 DNA reads TGTGCCAGCAGCCCGGTGCCGAACACCGGGGAGCTGTTTTTT. This gives the protein CASSPVPNTGELFF.

The gene calls are TRBV19 and TRBJ1-5; D gene ambiguous. Per germline, CDR1 LNHDA and CDR2 SQIVND (reference sequence). This CDR3 has 14 amino acids. Trimming stripped 6 bases from V and 0 bases from J, with 9 bases between. CDR3 coding DNA: TGTGCCAGTAGCGGTGCCACTAGCAATCAGCCCCAGCATTTT. Translation gives CASSGATSNQPQHF. Looking up the rest from reference TRBV19 and TRBJ1-5 gives the full variable domain: DGGITQSPKYLFRKEGQNVTLSCEQNLNHDAMYWYRQDPGQGLRLIYYSQIVNDFQKGDIAEGYSVSREKKESFPLTVTSAQKNPTAFYLCASSGATSNQPQHFGDGTRLSIL.

The chain employs TRBV11-2 and TRBJ1-1; 8 bases map to TRBD1. Germline V lookup: CDR1 SGHAT, CDR2 FQNNGV. The CDR3 loop spans 15 amino acids. Germline trimming cut 4 bases from V and 4 bases from J; bases unmatched to any gene: 8. The CDR3 nucleotides read TGTGCCAGCAGCTCCCTGACAGGGGCGAGCACTGAAGCTTTCTTT. Encoded protein: CASSSLTGASTEAFF.

This clone was detected a few times. The chain links TRBV4-3 to TRBJ1-2; TRBD1 matches at 9 bases. J gave up 6 bases and V 4 bases, and 9 bases lay outside the gene matches. The CDR3 contains 15 residues. Germline V gives CDR1 LGHNA, CDR2 YSLEER. CDR3 coding DNA: TGCGCCAGCAGCCCCCGCTCATGGGACAGGGATGGCTACACCTTC. Amino acids: CASSPRSWDRDGYTF.

The chain uses TRBV18 and TRBJ2-2; the D gene is possibly TRBD2 (5 bases). Germline assignment: CDR1 KGHSH and CDR2 LQKENI. V lost 6 bases and J 0 bases, leaving 11 bases between the germline ends. The CDR3 length is 15 residues. DNA for the CDR3: TGTGCCAGCTCCCTAGCCGGGACGAACACCGGGGAGCTGTTTTTT. Protein product: CASSLAGTNTGELFF.

The gene calls are TRBV7-9 and TRBJ1-6, with 9 bases fitting TRBD1. Germline V gene lookup returns CDR1 SEHNR and CDR2 FQNEAQ (reference sequence). CDR3 size: 14 residues. V shed 5 bases, J shed 9 bases, and the junction held 5 bases outside the gene matches. The CDR3 protein is CASSPGTGFSPLHF. The CDR3 nucleotides are TGTGCCAGCAGCCCCGGGACAGGGTTTTCACCCCTCCACTTT.

The V gene is TRBV30, the J gene TRBJ2-1, with D perhaps TRBD1 (7 bases). The CDR3 runs to 16 residues. With 5 bases removed from V and 4 bases from J, the gap between germline ends came to 21 bases. In germline, CDR1 is GTSNPN, CDR2 SVGIG (reference sequence). The CDR3 is CAWRRLETGIYNEQFF. The CDR3 coding sequence is TGTGCCTGGCGGAGACTAGAGACAGGGATTTACAATGAGCAGTTCTTC.

The rearrangement joins TRBV15 to TRBJ1-2; D perhaps matches TRBD1 (5 bases). Trimming left V 5 bases short and J 10 bases short, with 17 bases between. CDR1 and CDR2 (germline): LNHNV, YYDKDF (reference sequence). The CDR3 totals 13 residues. CDR3 sequence: CATSGPGGAIYTF. The CDR3 DNA reads TGTGCCACCAGCGGCCCCGGCGGGGCTATCTACACCTTC.

The chain uses TRBV6-5 and TRBJ2-1; 7 bases agree with TRBD1. CDR1 and CDR2 (germline): MNHEY, SVGAGI. V lost 3 bases, J lost 2 bases, and 4 bases stayed unmatched. There are 15 residues in the CDR3. CDR3 region: CASSYKGAAYNEQFF. The CDR3 DNA reads TGTGCCAGCAGTTATAAGGGGGCCGCCTACAATGAGCAGTTCTTC.

The chain couples TRBV6-1 to TRBJ2-7, with TRBD1 identical over 10 bases. After removal of 2 bases from V and 6 bases from J, the junction contained 4 bases not matched to a gene. From germline, CDR1 is MNHNS and CDR2 SASEGT. The CDR3 runs to 14 residues. CDR3: CASSELGQGFEQYF. For the CDR3, the DNA is TGTGCCAGCAGTGAATTGGGACAGGGGTTCGAGCAGTACTTC.

The chain has TRBV7-8 and TRBJ2-2; 10 bases are shared with TRBD2. J lost 4 bases, V lost 5 bases, and 4 bases had no gene match. The CDR3 extends over 15 amino acids. Germline lookup yields CDR1 SGHVS and CDR2 FQNEAQ. The CDR3 loop is CASSQSGGATGELFF. For the CDR3, the DNA is TGTGCCAGCAGCCAAAGCGGGGGGGCCACCGGGGAGCTGTTTTTT. Together with reference TRBV7-8 and TRBJ2-2, the CDR3 gives the full variable domain: GAGVSQSPRYKVAKRGQDVALRCDPISGHVSLFWYQQALGQGPEFLTYFQNEAQLDKSGLPSDRFFAERPEGSVSTLKIQRTQQEDSAVYLCASSQSGGATGELFFGEGSRLTVL.

The chain couples TRBV6-5 to TRBJ2-5; 10 bases align to TRBD2. The CDR3 loop spans 16 amino acids. V was clipped by 0 bases and J by 2 bases; unmatched bases: 3. Germline V gene lookup returns CDR1 MNHEY and CDR2 SVGAGI. The CDR3 DNA reads as TGTGCCAGCAGTTACTCGGGACTAGCGCGACAAGAGACCCAGTACTTC. Translated: CASSYSGLARQETQYF.

The rearrangement joins TRBV19 to TRBJ2-7, with 8 positions matching TRBD1. V lost 6 bases and J lost 4; bases outside the gene matches: 11. Per germline, CDR1 LNHDA and CDR2 SQIVND (reference sequence). The CDR3 is 15 residues long. CDR3 protein: CASSDPGQAHYEQYF. The CDR3 nucleotides are TGTGCCAGTAGCGATCCGGGACAGGCACATTACGAGCAGTACTTC.

This clone was observed a few times. The genes are TRBV4-2 and TRBJ1-2; D gene unclear. Germline V gene data show CDR1 as LGHNA and CDR2 as YNFKEQ. The V end lost 3 bases, the J end lost 1 base, and 18 bases lay between the germline ends. The CDR3 contains 17 residues. CDR3 nucleotides: TGTGCCAGCAGCCAGTTTACCGGGAGCTCCGTTAACTATGGCTACACCTTC. It codes for CASSQFTGSSVNYGYTF.

J is TRBJ2-7 and V is TRBV19, with D possibly TRBD1 on 6 matching bases. CDR1 and CDR2 (germline): LNHDA, SQIVND (reference sequence). The germline V and J ends were trimmed by 5 bases and 0 bases, with 14 bases remaining between them. The CDR3 consists of 15 residues. For the CDR3, the DNA is TGTGCCAGTAGTGCACGAGGGGACAACTCCTACGAGCAGTACTTC. It encodes CASSARGDNSYEQYF.